Listed here is a single TCR beta chain. While infection was still active, Seattle patients were enrolled and then followed longitudinally. V was clipped by 0 bases and J by 6 bases, with 14 bases between them. Germline values: CDR1 LNHDA, CDR2 SQIVND (reference sequence). This CDR3 is built from 15 residues. This entry belongs to a study of blood T cell repertoires in COVID-19. Study summary: From the United States, Italy and Spain came samples of acute and convalescent COVID-19. The analysed material was cDNA or gDNA that came from T cells, B-cell-depleted T cells, or PBMCs.

In the original analysis: It was from reference gene primer amplification that nucleated cell counts were estimated. TCRdb's copy holds only in-frame clones and misses some; the assay was immunoSEQ multiplex PCR. D and trimming come from the DNA, and the V and J calls and clone size come from that table. Of about 500,000 clones in the sample, approximately 89% are singletons; the top ten hold around 0.95%. This rearrangement joins TRBV19 to TRBJ1-2, with D perhaps matching TRBD1 (5 bases). The sample consisted of peripheral blood. This sequence was found in a young man with COVID-19, enrolled during active disease. Here the CDR3 reads CASSIDLRTGDGYTF. As DNA, the CDR3 is TGTGCCAGTAGTATAGATCTGAGGACGGGGGATGGCTACACCTTC.